Each of the 5 T cell receptor beta chains below was sequenced from the same sample in a study of blood T cell repertoires in COVID-19. The protocol was immunoSEQ multiplex PCR, while the TCRdb copy is restricted to in-frame clones and leaves out a portion. The top ten hold 2.5% of the sample, which has 200,000 to 300,000 clones, roughly 88% seen once. Sequencing was carried out using PBMCs or T cells enriched from blood (not recorded which). Receptor source: a woman in her thirties or forties with acute COVID-19.

There are a few counts of this clone. This chain uses TRBV6-6 with TRBJ1-2, with D unresolved. Deletions cut 8 bases from V and 5 bases from J, with 18 bases between. Germline CDR1 is MNHNY and CDR2 is SVGAGI (reference sequence). There are 14 residues in the CDR3. CDR3: CASHDSGREYGYTF. The CDR3 bases are TGTGCCAGCCACGATAGTGGGCGGGAATATGGCTACACCTTC.

The chain has TRBV2 and TRBJ2-7; 7 bases map to TRBD2. CDR1 and CDR2 (germline): SNHLY, FYNNEI. The V segment lost 6 bases and the J segment 3 bases; nucleotides outside the gene matches: 8. CDR3 length equals 14 residues. CDR3 DNA sequence: TGTGCCAGCAGGGGAGGGAGACAATACTACGAGCAGTACGTC. It translates to CASRGGRQYYEQYV.

This clone was detected only once. The V and J genes are TRBV27 and TRBJ2-3, with 16 bases aligning to TRBD2. Germline lookup yields CDR1 MNHEY and CDR2 SMNVEV (reference sequence). The CDR3 runs to 15 residues. V was pared by 5 bases and J by 10 bases, with 6 bases of the junction left unmatched. The CDR3 reads CASSGTSGRATPQYF. The CDR3 DNA follows: TGTGCCAGCAGTGGGACTAGCGGGAGGGCCACCCCGCAGTATTTT.

The chain uses TRBV5-1 and TRBJ1-1; D is unclear. CDR3 size: 14 residues. Trimming cost V 5 bases and J 0 bases, with 11 bases left between them. CDR1 is SGHRS, CDR2 YFSETQ, per germline. CDR3 loop: CASRPTLMNTEAFF. The CDR3 DNA follows: TGCGCCAGCAGGCCGACACTTATGAACACTGAAGCTTTCTTT.

V gene TRBV6-5 combines with J gene TRBJ2-2, with TRBD2 as a possible D gene (5 bases). V was cut by 11 bases and J by 1 base, with 11 bases left in between. Germline V gene sequence: CDR1 MNHEY, CDR2 SVGAGI. The CDR3 length is 13 residues. CDR3 DNA: TGTGCCGACCTGGAGGAGAACACCGGGGAGCTGTTTTTT. It specifies CADLEENTGELFF.